Following are 3 T cell receptor beta chains from one sample sequenced in a study of shared clonotypes between healthy human individuals. Naivety among CD8 cells was defined by CD45RO negativity and positive CCR7 selection, thereby excluding terminally differentiated effector memory CD45RA+ cells. Data came from immunoSEQ multiplex PCR; TCRdb stores just in-frame clones and leaves some out. Here the sample spans more than 600,000 clones, approximately 90% being singletons. Source material: naive CD8+ T cells sorted from blood. The receptors stem from a man aged 25-45 years in good health.

The chain employs TRBV7-9 and TRBJ2-7; D uncertain. Trimming cost V 5 bases and J 6 bases, with 11 bases left between them. This CDR3 contains 12 residues. Germline-derived CDR1 and CDR2 are SEHNR and FQNEAQ (reference sequence). In nucleotides, the CDR3 is TGTGCCAGCAGCCCCCTTGACGGCGAGCAGTACTTC. This translates into CASSPLDGEQYF.

The chain combines TRBV5-1 with TRBJ2-3, with TRBD1 matching 10 bases. V lost 4 bases to trimming and J lost 6 bases; unmatched junction nucleotides: 5. Per the germline V gene, CDR1 is SGHRS and CDR2 is YFSETQ. The CDR3 is 14 residues long. CDR3 DNA sequence: TGCGCCAGCAGCGCTCGACAGGGGGCTGATACGCAGTATTTT. Its translation is CASSARQGADTQYF. The complete variable domain, with remaining parts taken from reference TRBV5-1 and TRBJ2-3, reads KAGVTQTPRYLIKTRGQQVTLSCSPISGHRSVSWYQQTPGQGLQFLFEYFSETQRNKGNFPGRFSGRQFSNSRSEMNVSTLELGDSALYLCASSARQGADTQYFGPGTRLTVL.

The rearrangement joins TRBV5-4 to TRBJ1-2; 7 bases line up with TRBD1. The CDR3 extends over 13 amino acids. Trimming took 5 bases from V and 2 from J; bases not matched to a gene: 3. CDR1 SGHNT and CDR2 YYREEE come from the germline V gene (reference sequence). CDR3 residues: CASRPGQNYGYTF. CDR3 DNA: TGTGCCAGCAGACCGGGACAGAACTATGGCTACACCTTC.